A selection of T cell receptor beta chains follows, all from one sample in a study of siplizumab effects on memory and regulatory T cells. Produced via immunoSEQ multiplex PCR; TCRdb's table is partial and in-frame only. The table has under 95,000 clones, approximately 93% seen once. Sequences were obtained from non-Treg CD4+ T cells sorted from blood. The receptors derive from a human donor in good health. Each CDR3 is given with its conserved first and last residue. Fields, in order: J gene, V gene, clone size, D gene, CDR3 DNA, CDR3 protein. The D gene is left open where the match is weak. Clone size is given for some rows only: seen once, a few or many times, or a class if the clone is expanded.

>TRBJ2-3|TRBV6-6|-|TRBD2
TGTGCCAGCCAAGGCGGGAGCAGCACAGATACGCAGTATTTT
CASQGGSSTDTQYF
>TRBJ1-2|TRBV10-3|-|TRBD1
TGTGCCATCAGTGACCCCGGGACAGCCTATGGCTACACCTTC
CAISDPGTAYGYTF
>TRBJ2-2|TRBV19|-|-
TGTGCCAGTAGTATAGGTGGACCAGGGGAGCTGTTTTTT
CASSIGGPGELFF
>TRBJ2-7|TRBV15|-|-
TGTGCCACCAGCAGCGGGGGACAGCGAAACTACGAGCAGTACTTC
CATSSGGQRNYEQYF
>TRBJ1-4|TRBV11-2|-|-
TGTGCCAGCAGCTCGAGGGGGGCGCGGGCCGGTGAAAAACTGTTTTTT
CASSSRGARAGEKLFF
>TRBJ1-4|TRBV7-9|-|-
TGTGCCAGCAGCTTCCTAGTTGAGGACCCAAAAGGAAAACTGTTTTTT
CASSFLVEDPKGKLFF
>TRBJ1-4|TRBV2|-|-
TGTGCCAGCAGGGAAGACAGCTCGGCTAATGAAAAACTGTTTTTT
CASREDSSANEKLFF
>TRBJ2-7|TRBV7-9|-|-
TGTGCCAGCAGCTTAGCCGGGGCTGACTACGAGCAGTACTTC
CASSLAGADYEQYF
>TRBJ2-1|TRBV5-4|once|TRBD2
TGTGCCAGCAGCTTGCCGGCCCCGGGACTAAAATATGCTGAGCAGTTCTTC
CASSLPAPGLKYAEQFF
>TRBJ2-5|TRBV7-3|-|-
TGTGCCAGCAGCTCCCGTGGCTGGCAGCTGGAGACCCAGTACTTC
CASSSRGWQLETQYF
>TRBJ2-2|TRBV19|-|TRBD1
TGTGCCAGTAGTCCTACCGGGACAGGGGGTGCCGGGGAGCTGTTTTTT
CASSPTGTGGAGELFF
>TRBJ2-7|TRBV6-1|-|-
TGTGCCAGCAGTGAACCCTACGAGCAGTACTTC
CASSEPYEQYF
>TRBJ2-3|TRBV6-4|-|TRBD2
TGTGCCAGCAGTGCTAGCGGGGGGGCAGATACGCAGTATTTT
CASSASGGADTQYF
>TRBJ2-7|TRBV30|-|TRBD1
TGTGCCTGGAGTGCCCTGGGACAGGGGGGCGAGCAGTACTTC
CAWSALGQGGEQYF
>TRBJ1-3|TRBV11-2|-|-
TGTGCCAGCAGCTTAGCCCCGAGCTCTGGAAACACCATATATTTT
CASSLAPSSGNTIYF
>TRBJ2-1|TRBV10-3|-|TRBD2
TGTGCCATCATGGGGGGGTACGGGAGCAATGAGCAGTTCTTC
CAIMGGYGSNEQFF
>TRBJ1-3|TRBV30|-|-
TGTGCCTGGAGTGTCCAGGCCCTGGGCATATATTTT
CAWSVQALGIYF
>TRBJ1-2|TRBV27|-|TRBD1
TGTGCCAGCAGATCCGGGACAGGGAATGTGAGGGGGCTAGGGTATGGCTACACCTTC
CASRSGTGNVRGLGYGYTF
>TRBJ1-3|TRBV18|-|-
TGTGCCAGCTCACCCTCGACAGGAATTACCTCTGGAAACACCATATATTTT
CASSPSTGITSGNTIYF
>TRBJ1-5|TRBV19|-|TRBD1
TGTGCCAGTAGTCACACAGGGGTACAGCCCCAGCATTTT
CASSHTGVQPQHF
>TRBJ2-2|TRBV2|-|-
TGTGCCAGCAGTGAAGACACCGGGGAGCTGTTTTTT
CASSEDTGELFF
>TRBJ2-2|TRBV29-1|once|-
TGCAGCGTTGAACCTGGCTTGGGCACCGGGGAGCTGTTTTTT
CSVEPGLGTGELFF
>TRBJ2-2|TRBV5-4|-|-
TGTGCCAGCAGCTTGGGGGTGGTCGCGACCGGGGAGCTGTTTTTT
CASSLGVVATGELFF
>TRBJ2-3|TRBV11-2|-|-
TGTGCCAGCAGCTTAGTATTAGGCGGATCCACAGATACGCAGTATTTT
CASSLVLGGSTDTQYF
>TRBJ2-1|TRBV7-3|-|TRBD1
TGTGCCAGCAGCCGACAGGGTTGGTCAAGTGAGCAGTTCTTC
CASSRQGWSSEQFF